This T cell receptor (beta chain) came from a study of blood T cells in healthy people across ages. The authors ran a second PCR of about 6 to 11 cycles using a sample-barcoded 5' primer and a J-beta primer mix. The template-switch adaptor was a 5' adaptor with 12 random nucleotides. It tagged each cDNA molecule. One entry per CDR3 protein, called by TCRdb with MiXCR from the 5' RACE reads. The repertoire includes around 970,000 distinct CDR3 sequences, 51% of them detected once, and about 21% sits in the top ten. The CDR3 consists of 15 residues. The rearrangement uses TRBV12-3 or TRBV12-4 and TRBJ2-5; tentative D call: TRBD1 (5 bases). The DNA end is more similar to TRBJ2-7, so the J call may be wrong. The sequence derives from a woman aged 55 to 70 in good health. Sequenced input: blood. The CDR3 protein is CASSRDSYEMDEQYF. CDR3 nucleotide sequence: TGTGCCAGCAGCCGAGACAGTTATGAGATGGACGAGCAGTACTTC.